This TCR beta chain originates from a study of blood T cell repertoires in COVID-19. Study as a whole: The United States, Italy and Spain supplied acute and convalescent COVID-19 samples. Nucleic acid was either cDNA or gDNA, and it came from T cells, B-cell-depleted T cells, or PBMCs.

Per the original data handling: Estimation of nucleated cell counts was performed using reference gene primer amplification. Clones were sequenced by immunoSEQ multiplex PCR, and TCRdb holds only the in-frame ones, with some missing. V, J and clone size are those of that table, while D and trimming were read from the DNA. The data hold 300,000 or so clones, with about 87% observed a single time. Trimming took off 5 bases at V and 0 bases at J, with 11 bases between the two ends. The CDR3 is 15 amino acids. In germline, CDR1 is SGHTA, CDR2 FQGNSA. What was sequenced was peripheral blood. This chain connects TRBV7-2 to TRBJ1-3; D is unresolved. The origin of this receptor is an older man with acute or convalescent COVID-19. CDR3 sequence (DNA): TGTGCCAGCAGCGGTAGACACCACTCTGGAAACACCATATATTTT. Its translation: CASSGRHHSGNTIYF. Supplemented by reference TRBV7-2 and TRBJ1-3, the full variable domain reads GAGVSQSPSNKVTEKGKDVELRCDPISGHTALYWYRQSLGQGLEFLIYFQGNSAPDKSGLPSDRFSAERTGGSVSTLTIQRTQQEDSAVYLCASSGRHHSGNTIYFGEGSWLTVV.